Listed below are T cell receptor beta chains from one sample, sequenced in a study of blood T cells in healthy people across ages. One entry per CDR3 protein, called by TCRdb with MiXCR from the 5' RACE reads. The top ten hold under 4.5% of the sample, which has 800,000 or so distinct CDR3 sequences, about 25% seen once. The sample also formed part of further work on T cells of mothers and their children.

The sequencing sample was made of blood. The receptors derive from a boy aged 5-17 years in good health. The CDR3 runs from the conserved cysteine through the conserved F or W. Each record gives: clone size, V gene, CDR3 protein. Not all rows give a size; the values are once, few, many and, for expanded clones, a class.

clone_size: -
v_call: TRBV27
cdr3_aa: CASSLSVYSVQETQYF

clone_size: -
v_call: TRBV4-3
cdr3_aa: CASSQDEQGAYEQFF

clone_size: -
v_call: TRBV5-1
cdr3_aa: CASSEGQRTSGANVLTF

clone_size: -
v_call: TRBV3-1
cdr3_aa: CASSQDVAYNEQFF

clone_size: few
v_call: TRBV5-1
cdr3_aa: CASSLVVRGSGVDEQFF

clone_size: -
v_call: TRBV7-2
cdr3_aa: CASSLSSCDTQYF

clone_size: few
v_call: TRBV29-1
cdr3_aa: CSVERSRGGYTF

clone_size: few
v_call: TRBV20-1
cdr3_aa: CSASGTAQETQYF

clone_size: -
v_call: TRBV28
cdr3_aa: CASSLGRFREGTQYF

clone_size: -
v_call: TRBV20-1
cdr3_aa: CSAKTSGRTLTYNEQFF

clone_size: many
v_call: TRBV28
cdr3_aa: CASSYDRAGREQYF

clone_size: few
v_call: TRBV7-2
cdr3_aa: CASSLEIGYTEAFF

clone_size: -
v_call: TRBV4-3
cdr3_aa: CASSQDSRGDCYEQYF

clone_size: few
v_call: TRBV14
cdr3_aa: CASSLGIYGYTF

clone_size: few
v_call: TRBV20-1
cdr3_aa: CSARVYATGDTIYF

clone_size: many
v_call: TRBV7-2
cdr3_aa: CASSPGLPYEQYF

clone_size: few
v_call: TRBV20-1
cdr3_aa: CSARGQGNQPQHF

clone_size: -
v_call: TRBV7-9
cdr3_aa: CASTPTRGILYGYTF

clone_size: -
v_call: TRBV5-1
cdr3_aa: CASSTGTDIVHEQYF

clone_size: few
v_call: TRBV28
cdr3_aa: CASSDTGGDGYTF

clone_size: few
v_call: TRBV29-1
cdr3_aa: CSVDRGGIETQYF

clone_size: few
v_call: TRBV28
cdr3_aa: CASSSQGAGGTEAFF

clone_size: few
v_call: TRBV29-1
cdr3_aa: CSVEAITGELFF

clone_size: few
v_call: TRBV3-1
cdr3_aa: CASSQGWPGQGRFSSYEQYF

clone_size: -
v_call: TRBV9
cdr3_aa: CAGSDPSGGTTNEQFF

clone_size: -
v_call: TRBV9
cdr3_aa: CASSPREPGGTNEKLFF

clone_size: -
v_call: TRBV27
cdr3_aa: CASRGWEPEANYGYTF

clone_size: -
v_call: TRBV12-3/TRBV12-4
cdr3_aa: CASSSWVAGGPVDVQYF

clone_size: many
v_call: TRBV6-2/TRBV6-3
cdr3_aa: CASSYGSTYEQYF

clone_size: -
v_call: TRBV7-6
cdr3_aa: CASSLAWTGETQYF

clone_size: many
v_call: TRBV6-5
cdr3_aa: CASRTTGVGGLQYF

clone_size: few
v_call: TRBV7-9
cdr3_aa: CASSFSAGPRIEQYF

clone_size: once
v_call: TRBV4-2
cdr3_aa: CASSQSVGLGEKLFF

clone_size: few
v_call: TRBV10-3
cdr3_aa: CAISDYDGRSYEQYF

clone_size: many
v_call: TRBV6-1
cdr3_aa: CASSRRTGQTYNEQFF

clone_size: few
v_call: TRBV15
cdr3_aa: CATSTTSGTYEQYF

clone_size: -
v_call: TRBV6-4
cdr3_aa: CASSDSDNTEAFF

clone_size: few
v_call: TRBV4-1
cdr3_aa: CASSQPGHNYEQYF

clone_size: -
v_call: TRBV7-9
cdr3_aa: CASSFVGPRENLFF